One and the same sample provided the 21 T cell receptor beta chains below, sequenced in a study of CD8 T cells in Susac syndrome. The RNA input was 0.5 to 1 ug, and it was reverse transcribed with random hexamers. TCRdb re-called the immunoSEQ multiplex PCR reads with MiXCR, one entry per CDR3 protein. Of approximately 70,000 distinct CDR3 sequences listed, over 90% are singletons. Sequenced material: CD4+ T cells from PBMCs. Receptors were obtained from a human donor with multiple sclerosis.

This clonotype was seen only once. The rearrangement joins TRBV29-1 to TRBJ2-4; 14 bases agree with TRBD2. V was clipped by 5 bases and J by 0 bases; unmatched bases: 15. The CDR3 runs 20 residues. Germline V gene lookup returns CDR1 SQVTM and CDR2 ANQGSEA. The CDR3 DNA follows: TGCAGCGTTAGACCATCTGGACTAGCGGGGGGAACCCTAGCCAAAAACATTCAGTACTTC. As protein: CSVRPSGLAGGTLAKNIQYF.

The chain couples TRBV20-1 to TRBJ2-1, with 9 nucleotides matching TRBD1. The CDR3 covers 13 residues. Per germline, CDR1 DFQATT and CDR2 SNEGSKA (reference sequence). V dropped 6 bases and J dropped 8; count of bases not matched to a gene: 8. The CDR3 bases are TGCAGTGCGACGGGACAGGGTTACTATGAGCAGTTCTTC. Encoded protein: CSATGQGYYEQFF.

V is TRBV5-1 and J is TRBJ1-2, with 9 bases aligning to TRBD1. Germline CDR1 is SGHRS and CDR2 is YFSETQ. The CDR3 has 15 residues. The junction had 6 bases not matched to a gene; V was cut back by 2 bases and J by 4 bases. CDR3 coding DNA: TGCGCCAGCAGCTTAAACAGGGGGCAGAGCTATGGCTACACCTTC. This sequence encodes CASSLNRGQSYGYTF.

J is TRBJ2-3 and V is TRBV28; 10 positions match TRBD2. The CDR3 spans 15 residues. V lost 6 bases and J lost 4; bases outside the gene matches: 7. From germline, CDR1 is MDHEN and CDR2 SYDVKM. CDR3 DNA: TGTGCCAGCAGCCGAAGCGGGGGGGCAGCAGATACGCAGTATTTT. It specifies CASSRSGGAADTQYF.

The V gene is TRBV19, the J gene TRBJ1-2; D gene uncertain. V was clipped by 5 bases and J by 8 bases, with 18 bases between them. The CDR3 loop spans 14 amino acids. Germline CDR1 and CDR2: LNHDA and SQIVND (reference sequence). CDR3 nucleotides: TGTGCCAGTAGTCTATTAGACGGCAGGAACGGCTACACCTTC. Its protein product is CASSLLDGRNGYTF.

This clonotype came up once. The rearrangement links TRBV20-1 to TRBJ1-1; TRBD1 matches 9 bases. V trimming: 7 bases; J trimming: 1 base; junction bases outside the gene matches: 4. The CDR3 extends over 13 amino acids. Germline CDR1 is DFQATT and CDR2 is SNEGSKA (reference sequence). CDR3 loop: CSVRGQGNTEAFF. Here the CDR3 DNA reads TGCAGTGTTAGGGGACAGGGGAACACTGAAGCTTTCTTT.

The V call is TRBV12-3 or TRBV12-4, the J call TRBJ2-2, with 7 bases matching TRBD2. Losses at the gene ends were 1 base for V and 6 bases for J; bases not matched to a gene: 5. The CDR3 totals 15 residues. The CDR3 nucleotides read TGTGCCAGCAGTTTAGAACGGGGGGTAGCCGGGGAGCTGTTTTTT. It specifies CASSLERGVAGELFF.

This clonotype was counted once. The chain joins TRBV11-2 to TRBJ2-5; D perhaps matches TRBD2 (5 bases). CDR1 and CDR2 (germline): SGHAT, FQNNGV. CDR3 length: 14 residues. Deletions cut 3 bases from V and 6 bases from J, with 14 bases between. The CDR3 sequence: CASSFEGSLKTQYF. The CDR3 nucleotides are TGTGCCAGCAGCTTTGAGGGCTCGTTAAAGACCCAGTACTTC.

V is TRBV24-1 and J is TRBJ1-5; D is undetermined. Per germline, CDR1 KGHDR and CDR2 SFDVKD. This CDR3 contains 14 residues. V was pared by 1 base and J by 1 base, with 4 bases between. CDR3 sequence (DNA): TGTGCCACCAGTGATTTCCAGAGCAATCAGCCCCAGCATTTT. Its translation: CATSDFQSNQPQHF.

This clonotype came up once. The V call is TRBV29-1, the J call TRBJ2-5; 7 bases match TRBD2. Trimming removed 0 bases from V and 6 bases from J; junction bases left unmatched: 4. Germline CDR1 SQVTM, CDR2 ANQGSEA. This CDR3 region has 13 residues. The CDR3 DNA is TGCAGCGTTGAAGATACCGGGGGGAAGACCCAGTACTTC. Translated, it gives CSVEDTGGKTQYF.

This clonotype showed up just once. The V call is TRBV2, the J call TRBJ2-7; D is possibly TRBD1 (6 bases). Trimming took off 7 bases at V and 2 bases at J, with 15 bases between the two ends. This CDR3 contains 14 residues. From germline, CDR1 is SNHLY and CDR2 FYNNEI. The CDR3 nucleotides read TGTGCCAGCACCCTGGGGGCCCCGACCTACGAGCAGTACTTC. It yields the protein CASTLGAPTYEQYF.

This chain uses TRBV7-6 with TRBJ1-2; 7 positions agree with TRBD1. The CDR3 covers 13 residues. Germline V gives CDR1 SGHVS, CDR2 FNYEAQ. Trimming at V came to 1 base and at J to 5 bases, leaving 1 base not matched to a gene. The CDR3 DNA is TGTGCCAGCAGCTTAGTACAGGGGTATGGCTACACCTTC. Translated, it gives CASSLVQGYGYTF.

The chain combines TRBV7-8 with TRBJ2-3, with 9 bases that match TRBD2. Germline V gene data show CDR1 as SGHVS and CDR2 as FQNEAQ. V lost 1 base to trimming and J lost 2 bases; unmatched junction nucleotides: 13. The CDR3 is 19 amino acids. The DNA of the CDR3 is TGTGCCAGCAGCTTAGGGTCCAGCGGGGGGACAAGCGACACAGATACGCAGTATTTT. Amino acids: CASSLGSSGGTSDTDTQYF.

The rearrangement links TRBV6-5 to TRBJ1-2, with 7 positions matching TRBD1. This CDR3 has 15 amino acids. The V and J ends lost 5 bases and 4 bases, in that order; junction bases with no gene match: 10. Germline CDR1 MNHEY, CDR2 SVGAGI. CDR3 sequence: CASSHRGEGAYGYTF. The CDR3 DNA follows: TGTGCCAGCAGTCACCGGGGGGAGGGGGCCTATGGCTACACCTTC.

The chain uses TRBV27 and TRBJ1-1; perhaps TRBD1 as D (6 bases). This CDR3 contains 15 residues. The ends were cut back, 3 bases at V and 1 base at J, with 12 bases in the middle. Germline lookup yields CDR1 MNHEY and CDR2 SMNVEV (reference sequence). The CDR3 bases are TGTGCCAGCAGTTTGGGGGCACTTCAGAACACTGAAGCTTTCTTT. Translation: CASSLGALQNTEAFF.

DNA of the CDR3: TGTGCCAGCAGCCCTTCCCCACAAAGCAATCAGCCCCAGCATTTT. This codes for CASSPSPQSNQPQHF. This sequence joins TRBV7-2 and TRBJ1-5; D gene uncertain. Germline V gene data show CDR1 as SGHTA and CDR2 as FQGNSA. The ends were cut back, 5 bases at V and 1 base at J, with 12 bases in the middle. The CDR3 runs 15 residues.

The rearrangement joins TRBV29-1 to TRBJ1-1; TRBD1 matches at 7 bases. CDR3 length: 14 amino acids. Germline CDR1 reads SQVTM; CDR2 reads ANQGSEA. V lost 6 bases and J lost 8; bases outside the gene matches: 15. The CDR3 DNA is TGCAGCGTCGGAACTGGGGGACAGAGGACCGAAGCTTTCTTT. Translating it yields CSVGTGGQRTEAFF.

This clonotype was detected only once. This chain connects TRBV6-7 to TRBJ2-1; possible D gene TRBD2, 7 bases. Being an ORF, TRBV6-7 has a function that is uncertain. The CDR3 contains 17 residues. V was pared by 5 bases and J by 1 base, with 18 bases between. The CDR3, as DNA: TGTGCCAGCAGTCCCCCCCCGGGGGGCGCTTCCTACAATGAGCAGTTCTTC. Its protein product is CASSPPPGGASYNEQFF.

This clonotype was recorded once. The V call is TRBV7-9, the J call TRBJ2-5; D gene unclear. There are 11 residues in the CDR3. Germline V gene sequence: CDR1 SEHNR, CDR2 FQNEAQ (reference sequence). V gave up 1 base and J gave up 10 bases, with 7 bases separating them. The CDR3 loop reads CASSLDSGQYF. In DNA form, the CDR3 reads TGTGCCAGCAGCTTAGACTCGGGCCAGTACTTC.

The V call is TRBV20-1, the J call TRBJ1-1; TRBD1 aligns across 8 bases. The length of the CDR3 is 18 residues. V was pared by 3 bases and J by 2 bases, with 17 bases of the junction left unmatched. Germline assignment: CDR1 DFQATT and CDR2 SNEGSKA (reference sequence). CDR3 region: CSARRPPGTGALNTEAFF. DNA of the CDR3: TGCAGTGCTAGGCGGCCGCCGGGGACAGGCGCCCTTAACACTGAAGCTTTCTTT.

CDR3 sequence: CASSMFTASNTEAFF. The DNA of the CDR3 is TGTGCCAGTAGTATGTTCACAGCTTCGAACACTGAAGCTTTCTTT. The V gene is TRBV19, the J gene TRBJ1-1; D call uncertain. Trimming removed 3 bases at V and 1 base at J, with 12 bases between. Per germline, CDR1 LNHDA and CDR2 SQIVND (reference sequence). The CDR3 extends over 15 amino acids.